This T cell receptor beta chain was retrieved from a study of identical twins. Looked up from germline, CDR1 is SGHTA and CDR2 is FQGTGA. The V gene lost 1 base and the J gene lost 7 bases, with 10 bases spanning the gap. CDR3 length: 14 residues. This clonotype was detected ten times or more. One entry per CDR3 protein results from TCRdb running MiXCR on the 5' RACE reads. The table records over 200,000 distinct CDR3 sequences, approximately 5.9% of them present only once. The same sample was also used in a study of T cells expressing NK-cell markers.

V and J are TRBV7-3 and TRBJ2-2; no reliable D call. The receptor was derived from a woman under 30 in good health. The sample consisted of CD8+ T cells sorted from blood. CDR3 residues: CASSLSYGDGELFF. Written as DNA, the CDR3 is TGTGCCAGCAGCTTAAGTTATGGGGACGGGGAGCTGTTTTTT.